This TCR beta chain was observed in a study of Ad26.COV2.S vaccination and SARS-CoV-2 variants. Study as a whole: This donor came from the COV1001 trial of Ad26.COV2.S.

With 7 bases clipped from V and 1 base from J, the junction kept 4 bases outside the gene matches. The V gene's germline CDR1 is SGHRS and CDR2 YFSETQ. The CDR3 totals 14 residues. Generated by immunoSEQ multiplex PCR, the TCRdb table keeps only in-frame clones and is missing some. Among roughly 500,000 clones listed, 87% were seen once. Indicated treatment: over 15 received Ad26.COV2.S at low or high dose, single or two shots; about 5 received placebo; per-sample allocation not given. Sampling was done on day 63 after the first vaccine or placebo injection. It was Wuhan-strain SARS-CoV-2 spike that the Ad26 vaccine vector expressed.

The TCR originated in a person aged 18 to 65 who received the Ad26.COV2.S COVID-19 vaccine or a placebo. The sequenced sample was peripheral blood, obtained in a trial of Ad26.COV2.S vaccine versus placebo. The chain links TRBV5-1 to TRBJ2-2, with 7 bases aligning to TRBD1. The CDR3 sequence: CASARTGNTGELFF. DNA for the CDR3: TGCGCCAGCGCCCGGACAGGGAACACCGGGGAGCTGTTTTTT.